Listed here are 32 T cell receptor beta chains from one sample, sequenced in a study of blood T cell repertoires in COVID-19. Some clones are missing from TCRdb's copy, which holds only in-frame ones; the method was immunoSEQ multiplex PCR. This sample has 120,000 or so clones; over 80% occur once, and the top ten carry less than 2%. Input material: peripheral blood. All receptors derive from a man aged 70 or older with acute or convalescent COVID-19.

This clone was observed a few times. The chain is built from TRBV29-1 and TRBJ1-2; 9 bases agree with TRBD1. CDR3 length: 13 residues. V was clipped by 4 bases and J by 8 bases; unmatched bases: 8. Looked up from germline, CDR1 is SQVTM and CDR2 is ANQGSEA. The CDR3 protein is CSVVGQGSWGYTF. CDR3 DNA: TGCAGCGTTGTTGGACAGGGGTCTTGGGGCTACACCTTC.

This chain connects TRBV18 to TRBJ2-5; 7 positions agree with TRBD1. Germline V gene sequence: CDR1 KGHSH, CDR2 LQKENI. The J segment lost 3 bases and the V segment lost 3 bases, leaving 7 bases of the junction unmatched. This CDR3 is 15 amino acids long. The CDR3 nucleotides read TGTGCCAGCTCACCCCCGGGACAGACAAAAGAGACCCAGTACTTC. Translation gives CASSPPGQTKETQYF.

The rearrangement joins TRBV7-8 to TRBJ2-1, with TRBD2 matching 7 bases. V trimming: 0 bases; J trimming: 6 bases; junction bases outside the gene matches: 5. Germline V gene data show CDR1 as SGHVS and CDR2 as FQNEAQ. The CDR3 spans 15 residues. Here the CDR3 reads CASSLAGLPFNEQFF. In DNA form, the CDR3 reads TGTGCCAGCAGCTTAGCGGGACTACCTTTCAATGAGCAGTTCTTC.

This clone was recorded once. The chain links TRBV29-1 to TRBJ1-1, with D maybe TRBD1 (6 bases). The CDR3 length is 13 residues. Trimming stripped 6 bases from V and 2 bases from J, with 13 bases between. CDR1 is SQVTM, CDR2 ANQGSEA, per germline. This chain's CDR3 is CSVGHKINTEAFF. CDR3 sequence (DNA): TGCAGCGTGGGACACAAAATTAACACTGAAGCTTTCTTT.

This clone was seen ten or more times. The chain has TRBV7-8 and TRBJ2-7; TRBD1 matches 10 bases. Germline V gives CDR1 SGHVS, CDR2 FQNEAQ. The trim removed 5 bases at V and 6 bases at J, leaving 7 bases unmatched. The CDR3 has 14 residues. CDR3 DNA sequence: TGTGCCAGCAGCCCAAGACAGGGGGCGGGCGAGCAGTACTTC. Translating gives CASSPRQGAGEQYF.

This chain joins TRBV4-2 and TRBJ2-7; the match to TRBD1 covers 7 bases. CDR3 length: 15 amino acids. Germline CDR1 LGHNA, CDR2 YNFKEQ. V dropped 1 base and J dropped 3; count of bases not matched to a gene: 6. The CDR3: CASSQGGGEFYEQYF. CDR3 bases: TGTGCCAGCAGCCAAGGAGGGGGCGAGTTCTACGAGCAGTACTTC.

V gene TRBV7-9 combines with J gene TRBJ1-1, with no clear D. V was cut by 0 bases and J by 7 bases, with 12 bases left in between. The CDR3 covers 14 residues. The germline V gene has CDR1 SEHNR and CDR2 FQNEAQ (reference sequence). This CDR3 is CASSLAAGRGEAFF. CDR3 bases: TGTGCCAGCAGCTTAGCCGCCGGGCGGGGTGAAGCTTTCTTT.

The chain recombines TRBV7-8 with TRBJ2-3; 9 nucleotides line up with TRBD1. In germline, CDR1 is SGHVS, CDR2 FQNEAQ. There are 15 residues in the CDR3. The V and J ends lost 5 bases and 6 bases, in that order; junction bases with no gene match: 9. The CDR3 region has the DNA TGTGCCAGCAGCCCCGGGACAGGGCTTAGGGATACGCAGTATTTT. This codes for CASSPGTGLRDTQYF.

The V and J genes are TRBV12-3 or TRBV12-4 and TRBJ2-7; D is unclear. V was clipped by 3 bases and J by 5 bases, with 5 bases between them. This CDR3 contains 11 residues. The CDR3, as DNA: TGTGCCAGCAGTTTGAGCGACGAGCAGTACTTC. Protein product: CASSLSDEQYF.

This clone was found once. The rearrangement uses TRBV7-9 and TRBJ1-2; D remains ambiguous. Deletions cut 3 bases from V and 2 bases from J, with 13 bases between. The CDR3 covers 15 residues. Germline CDR1 is SEHNR and CDR2 is FQNEAQ (reference sequence). The CDR3 region has the DNA TGTGCCAGCAGCTTCCATCAGGATTACAACTATGGCTACACCTTC. It codes for CASSFHQDYNYGYTF.

The chain has TRBV7-9 and TRBJ2-1; 8 bases are shared with TRBD1. V lost 5 bases, J lost 8 bases, and 14 bases stayed unmatched. This CDR3 region has 16 residues. From germline, CDR1 is SEHNR and CDR2 FQNEAQ (reference sequence). This CDR3 is CASSQKRGRGLDEQFF. DNA for the CDR3: TGTGCCAGCAGCCAGAAAAGGGGCAGGGGGCTGGATGAGCAGTTCTTC. The full variable domain, its missing parts supplied by reference TRBV7-9 and TRBJ2-1, is DTGVSQNPRHKITKRGQNVTFRCDPISEHNRLYWYRQTLGQGPEFLTYFQNEAQLEKSRLLSDRFSAERPKGSFSTLEIQRTEQGDSAMYLCASSQKRGRGLDEQFFGPGTRLTVL.

In its sample, this clone was seen a few times. The chain links TRBV2 to TRBJ1-2; 9 bases align to TRBD1. V lost 5 bases and J lost 3; bases outside the gene matches: 4. This CDR3 is built from 14 residues. The germline V gene encodes CDR1 SNHLY and CDR2 FYNNEI. The CDR3 DNA reads as TGTGCCAGCAGTTCACAGGGGGCGGACTATGGCTACACCTTC. Translating gives CASSSQGADYGYTF.

The chain uses TRBV6-2 or TRBV6-3 and TRBJ2-2; D may be TRBD1 (5 bases). Germline V gene sequence: CDR1 MNHEY, CDR2 SVGEGT. The CDR3 is made up of 17 amino acids. V was clipped by 0 bases and J by 4 bases, with 15 bases between them. The CDR3 DNA is TGTGCCAGCAGTTACTCCGGGTCCCCCAGGGTCACCGGGGAGCTGTTTTTT. Encoded protein: CASSYSGSPRVTGELFF.

The V call is TRBV19, the J call TRBJ2-4; TRBD2 matches at 8 bases. V shed 5 bases, J shed 1 base, and the junction held 4 bases outside the gene matches. CDR3 length equals 15 residues. CDR1 and CDR2 (germline): LNHDA, SQIVND (reference sequence). CDR3 sequence: CASSQGGGAKNIQYF. CDR3 bases: TGTGCCAGTAGTCAGGGCGGGGGGGCCAAAAACATTCAGTACTTC.

The CDR3 spells CASSLAGTGGGQPQHF. CDR3 in DNA: TGTGCCAGCAGTTTAGCCGGGACAGGGGGTGGTCAGCCCCAGCATTTT. The genes are TRBV28 and TRBJ1-5; 11 positions agree with TRBD1. CDR1 is MDHEN, CDR2 SYDVKM, per germline. CDR3 length: 16 amino acids. With V trimmed by 2 bases and J by 6 bases, 6 bases remained unmatched.

This clone was picked up one time. The chain is built from TRBV5-1 and TRBJ2-5, with D possibly being TRBD2 (5 bases). Trimming took off 4 bases at V and 0 bases at J, with 10 bases between the two ends. Germline assignment: CDR1 SGHRS and CDR2 YFSETQ. The CDR3 loop spans 14 amino acids. CDR3 in DNA: TGCGCCAGCAGCCGCGCAGCGGACCAAGAGACCCAGTACTTC. Its protein is CASSRAADQETQYF.

V is TRBV2 and J is TRBJ2-7; 9 nucleotides align to TRBD2. CDR3 length: 13 amino acids. CDR1 is SNHLY, CDR2 FYNNEI, per germline. Losses at the gene ends were 10 bases for V and 6 bases for J; bases not matched to a gene: 10. CDR3 sequence (DNA): TGTGCCACCTCAGCGGGACTAGCTGCCGAGCAGTACTTC. Translation gives CATSAGLAAEQYF.

The chain combines TRBV6-5 with TRBJ2-1, with D perhaps matching TRBD1 (5 bases). Trimming removed 6 bases at V and 0 bases at J, with 9 bases between. There are 14 residues in the CDR3. The germline CDR1 and CDR2 sequences are MNHEY and SVGAGI. The CDR3 region is CASRKGISYNEQFF. In nucleotides, the CDR3 is TGTGCCAGCAGGAAGGGGATCTCCTACAATGAGCAGTTCTTC.

The chain uses TRBV28 and TRBJ1-2; 11 nucleotides agree with TRBD1. The germline V gene has CDR1 MDHEN and CDR2 SYDVKM. The trim removed 6 bases at V and 8 bases at J, leaving 8 bases unmatched. The CDR3 totals 14 residues. CDR3 residues: CASSWTGGVGGYTF. CDR3 coding DNA: TGTGCCAGCAGCTGGACAGGGGGCGTGGGCGGCTACACCTTC.

This clone was recorded a few times. The chain joins TRBV3-1 (or the pseudogene TRBV3-2) to TRBJ2-1; TRBD1 matches 9 bases. J gave up 6 bases and V 1 base, and 16 bases lay outside the gene matches. CDR1 LGHDT and CDR2 YNNKEL come from the germline V gene (reference sequence). This CDR3 contains 19 residues. The CDR3 nucleotides read TGTGCCAGCAGCCAAGTCAGGGACCACGGGACAGGGAGACCCAATGAGCAGTTCTTC. It specifies CASSQVRDHGTGRPNEQFF.

The V gene is TRBV19, the J gene TRBJ2-3, with D perhaps TRBD1 (6 bases). Trimming shortened V by 3 bases and J by 3 bases, and 13 bases separated the two germline ends. The CDR3 covers 15 residues. Germline V gene data show CDR1 as LNHDA and CDR2 as SQIVND (reference sequence). CDR3: CASSITGRGTDTQYF. CDR3 bases: TGTGCCAGTAGTATCACCGGCAGGGGTACAGATACGCAGTATTTT.

The rearrangement joins TRBV6-5 to TRBJ2-3, with a possible D match to TRBD2 (6 bases). CDR3 length: 15 amino acids. CDR1 is MNHEY, CDR2 SVGAGI, per germline. V lost 7 bases to trimming and J lost 4 bases, with 18 bases between them. The CDR3, as DNA: TGTGCCAGCATACTGGGGGGATCCCTCCCAGATACGCAGTATTTT. This encodes CASILGGSLPDTQYF.

The genes are TRBV18 and TRBJ2-5; D is unresolved. The CDR3 runs to 16 residues. The germline V gene has CDR1 KGHSH and CDR2 LQKENI. Trimming removed 3 bases from V and 4 bases from J, with 18 bases in between. This chain's CDR3 is CASSPLVGVPGETQYF. DNA of the CDR3: TGTGCCAGCTCACCCCTAGTAGGAGTTCCGGGAGAGACCCAGTACTTC. Filled out from reference TRBV18 and TRBJ2-5, the complete variable domain reads NAGVMQNPRHLVRRRGQEARLRCSPMKGHSHVYWYRQLPEEGLKFMVYLQKENIIDESGMPKERFSAEFPKEGPSILRIQQVVRGDSAAYFCASSPLVGVPGETQYFGPGTRLLVL.

The chain has TRBV27 and TRBJ2-7, with 9 nucleotides matching TRBD1. Germline trimming cut 5 bases from V and 2 bases from J; bases unmatched to any gene: 10. The germline V gene encodes CDR1 MNHEY and CDR2 SMNVEV (reference sequence). CDR3 length equals 16 residues. CDR3: CASSGSYGTGPYEQYF. The CDR3 bases are TGTGCCAGCAGTGGGTCCTACGGGACAGGGCCCTACGAGCAGTACTTC.

The chain has TRBV12-3 or TRBV12-4 and TRBJ1-2, with a tentative D call TRBD1 (6 bases). V gave up 6 bases and J gave up 8 bases, with 10 bases separating them. The CDR3 length is 11 residues. In nucleotides, the CDR3 is TGTGCCAGCAGCGGACAGCTAGGCTACACCTTC. Protein sequence: CASSGQLGYTF.

This sequence joins TRBV6-6 and TRBJ1-5, with D maybe TRBD1 (6 bases). The CDR3 is made up of 14 amino acids. V was pared by 2 bases and J by 5 bases, with 10 bases between. Germline assignment: CDR1 MNHNY and CDR2 SVGAGI (reference sequence). The CDR3 region has the DNA TGTGCCAGCAGTTACAGGGACATCCATCAGCCCCAGCATTTT. It codes for CASSYRDIHQPQHF.

V and J are TRBV27 and TRBJ2-4, with TRBD2 as a possible D gene (6 bases). Trimming took off 3 bases at V and 1 base at J, with 10 bases between the two ends. Germline V gives CDR1 MNHEY, CDR2 SMNVEV (reference sequence). This CDR3 is built from 15 residues. In nucleotides, the CDR3 is TGTGCCAGCAGTTTGGAGGGAGCCGCCAAAAACATTCAGTACTTC. This codes for CASSLEGAAKNIQYF.

This clone was seen ten or more times. This chain links TRBV2 with TRBJ2-7; D is uncertain. Per germline, CDR1 SNHLY and CDR2 FYNNEI. The length of the CDR3 is 13 residues. Trimming removed 7 bases from V and 0 bases from J, with 10 bases in between. The CDR3, as DNA: TGTGCCAGCATTAACGGTTACTCCTACGAGCAGTACTTC. Translated: CASINGYSYEQYF. The full variable domain, completed using reference TRBV2 and TRBJ2-7, is EPEVTQTPSHQVTQMGQEVILRCVPISNHLYFYWYRQILGQKVEFLVSFYNNEISEKSEIFDDQFSVERPDGSNFTLKIRSTKLEDSAMYFCASINGYSYEQYFGPGTRLTVT.

As for this clone: Mismatch with germline at one junction end may stem from a read error. The DNA for the CDR3 is TGTGCTAGCAGCTTAGCCCGCGGGGCCCAGTACTTC. Its translation: CASSLARGAQYF. The V gene is TRBV7-7, the J gene TRBJ2-5; a possible D gene is TRBD2 (6 bases). From germline, CDR1 is SSHAT and CDR2 FNYEAQ (reference sequence). The CDR3 has 12 amino acids.

The chain links TRBV3-1 (or the pseudogene TRBV3-2) to TRBJ1-2, with D perhaps matching TRBD1 (5 bases). The CDR3 spans 15 residues. Looked up from germline, CDR1 is LGHDT and CDR2 is YNNKEL (reference sequence). Trimming shortened V by 1 base and J by 2 bases, and 11 bases separated the two germline ends. CDR3 protein: CASSQARGKNYGYTF. In DNA form, the CDR3 reads TGTGCCAGCAGCCAAGCTCGGGGGAAGAACTATGGCTACACCTTC.

The chain joins TRBV5-1 to TRBJ1-1; the D is unclear. Germline V lookup: CDR1 SGHRS, CDR2 YFSETQ. The CDR3 consists of 13 residues. With 1 base removed from V and 1 base from J, the gap between germline ends came to 5 bases. The CDR3 DNA follows: TGCGCCAGCAGCTTGCCAGAGAACACTGAAGCTTTCTTT. It yields the protein CASSLPENTEAFF.

The J gene is TRBJ1-4, the V gene TRBV7-2, with D perhaps TRBD1 (6 bases). Germline V gene sequence: CDR1 SGHTA, CDR2 FQGNSA. Trimming shortened V by 3 bases and J by 8 bases, and 19 bases separated the two germline ends. There are 16 residues in the CDR3. The chain's CDR3 is CASSLDPGTTREKLFF. The CDR3 region has the DNA TGTGCCAGCAGCTTGGACCCCGGGACAACGCGGGAAAAACTGTTTTTT.